The rows below give T cell receptor beta chains drawn from one sample of a study of cytomegalovirus exposure and HLA in healthy donors. The table came from immunoSEQ multiplex PCR; TCRdb's copy has only in-frame clones and leaves some out. The data contain roughly 120,000 clones, around 77% of them singletons. Sequenced: PBMCs. The receptors stem from a man aged 45-65 years in good health and CMV-seropositive. The CDR3 runs from the conserved cysteine through the conserved F or W. A D gene is named only where the DNA matches it firmly. Clone size is shown for a subset of rows, as once, few, many or a class of expanded clone.

abundance,d_gene,j_gene,v_gene,CDR3nt,CDR3aa
.,.,TRBJ2-5,TRBV7-7,TGTGCCAGCAGCCCCACGGGATCTTTGGAGACCCAGTACTTC,CASSPTGSLETQYF
.,.,TRBJ2-2,TRBV5-5,TGTGCCAGCAGCTATTTCCGGGACGGGGAGCTGTTTTTT,CASSYFRDGELFF
.,TRBD1,TRBJ1-6,TRBV7-2,TGTGCCAGCAGCTTGACAGGGGTAGGTTCACCCCTCCACTTT,CASSLTGVGSPLHF
many,TRBD1,TRBJ1-4,TRBV7-9,TGTGCCAGCAGCAAGACAGGGGTTGATGAAAAACTGTTTTTT,CASSKTGVDEKLFF
.,TRBD2,TRBJ2-7,TRBV10-3,TGTGCCATCAGTCCACTCGGACTAGCGGGGGCCTCTGCCTACGAGCAGTACTTC,CAISPLGLAGASAYEQYF
.,TRBD2,TRBJ2-5,TRBV23-1,TGCGCCAGCAGTCAACCCTTCTGGACTAGCGGGGGAAGTAGGCAAGAGACCCAGTACTTC,CASSQPFWTSGGSRQETQYF
.,.,TRBJ2-1,TRBV5-4,TGTGCCAGCAGTAACTCGGGAGCCTACAATGAGCAGTTCTTC,CASSNSGAYNEQFF
once,.,TRBJ1-5,TRBV2,TGTGCCAGCAGTGTTCAGGGTGCCATCAGTCAGCCCCAGCATTTT,CASSVQGAISQPQHF
.,TRBD2,TRBJ2-7,TRBV27,TGTGCCAGCAGTTTGAATCTAGCGGGAGTATACTACGAGCAGTACTTC,CASSLNLAGVYYEQYF
.,TRBD2,TRBJ2-7,TRBV5-1,TGCGCCAGCAGCATTAGCGGGGGGCCCATGTACGAGCAGTACTTC,CASSISGGPMYEQYF
.,TRBD1,TRBJ1-5,TRBV5-1,TGCGCCAGGGGACAGGCTAGTCAGCCCCAGCATTTT,CARGQASQPQHF
.,.,TRBJ2-7,TRBV6-5,TGTGCCAGCAGTTATCATCAGGGCCCCTACGAGCAGTACTTC,CASSYHQGPYEQYF
.,TRBD2,TRBJ2-5,TRBV5-1,TGCGCCAGCAGGAGGCCGGGACTAGCGGGATTAGAGACCCAGTACTTC,CASRRPGLAGLETQYF
few,.,TRBJ1-5,TRBV6-5,TGTGCCAGCAGCAACAGGGACCGTCAGCCCCAGCATTTT,CASSNRDRQPQHF
.,TRBD1,TRBJ1-2,TRBV6-5,TGTGCCAGCAGCCTCTCTCAGGACAGGGGCTATGGCTACACCTTC,CASSLSQDRGYGYTF
.,TRBD1,TRBJ2-3,TRBV6-5,TGTGCCGCCGGGGACAGGGGTTATACGCAGTATTTT,CAAGDRGYTQYF
.,TRBD1,TRBJ2-5,TRBV5-6,TGTGCCAGCAGCTTGAGGGGGCCTAGCTCGACCCAGTACTTC,CASSLRGPSSTQYF
.,TRBD1,TRBJ2-7,TRBV11-1,TGTGCCAGCAGCTTAGACAGGGGGCTTTACGAGCAGTACTTC,CASSLDRGLYEQYF
few,.,TRBJ1-4,TRBV28,TGTGCCAGCAGTTCCCCAGGGACTAATGAAAAACTGTTTTTT,CASSSPGTNEKLFF
.,.,TRBJ2-3,TRBV7-9,TGTGCCAGCAGCGTGGCGGGGCCGGATACGCAGTATTTT,CASSVAGPDTQYF
.,TRBD1,TRBJ1-3,TRBV18,TGTGCCAGCTCACCCGAATCAGGGGGAAGAAACACCATATATTTT,CASSPESGGRNTIYF
.,.,TRBJ1-1,TRBV5-6,TGTGCCAGCAGCCTAACCGCTAACACTGAAGCTTTCTTT,CASSLTANTEAFF
.,.,TRBJ1-3,TRBV9,TGTGCCAGCAGCCTCCGAGGGTCCGAGGGAAACACCATATATTTT,CASSLRGSEGNTIYF
.,TRBD1,TRBJ2-1,TRBV5-8,TGTGCCAGCAGCTTATTAGGGGGCGATGAGCAGTTCTTC,CASSLLGGDEQFF
medium-sized,TRBD1,TRBJ1-4,TRBV6-1,TGTGCCAGCAGAAGGGACAGGGGTGAAAAACTGTTTTTT,CASRRDRGEKLFF
.,TRBD1,TRBJ1-1,TRBV5-1,TGCGCCAGCAGCTGGACAGGGGGCAACACTGAAGCTTTCTTT,CASSWTGGNTEAFF
.,.,TRBJ2-3,TRBV15,TGTGCCACCAGCTCTGGAGTCACAGATACGCAGTATTTT,CATSSGVTDTQYF
.,TRBD1,TRBJ2-7,TRBV2,TGTGCCAGCAGTGCGGGGACAGGGGCCTACGAGCAGTACTTC,CASSAGTGAYEQYF
few,TRBD1,TRBJ2-1,TRBV7-9,TGTGCCAGCAGCCCCGGGACAGGGCTTGTGGATGAGCAGTTCTTC,CASSPGTGLVDEQFF
.,TRBD1,TRBJ2-7,TRBV2,TGTGCCAGCAGCACAGGGGCCTACGAGCAGTACTTC,CASSTGAYEQYF
few,.,TRBJ1-2,TRBV7-9,TGTGCCAGCAGCGTCAGGGAAGGCTACACCTTC,CASSVREGYTF
.,TRBD2,TRBJ2-1,TRBV2,TGTGCCAGCATCGGACTAGCGGGAGAGGAGCAGTTCTTC,CASIGLAGEEQFF
.,.,TRBJ2-3,TRBV18,TGTGCCAGCTCACCACGGTCGGTTGCGGATACGCAGTATTTT,CASSPRSVADTQYF
.,.,TRBJ2-3,TRBV28,TGTGCCAGCAGTTTAAAGGCGGGGGCCACAGATACGCAGTATTTT,CASSLKAGATDTQYF
.,.,TRBJ2-5,TRBV30,TGTGCCTGGAGCTACGGACAGACCGAAGAGACCCAGTACTTC,CAWSYGQTEETQYF
few,.,TRBJ1-4,TRBV5-1,TGCGCCAGCCCGCAACAGGCGTGCACTAATGAAAAACTGTTTTTT,CASPQQACTNEKLFF
.,TRBD2,TRBJ2-7,TRBV28,TGTGCCATCTCCCCGGGGAGGGACTACGAGCAGTACTTC,CAISPGRDYEQYF
.,TRBD1,TRBJ2-7,TRBV9,TGTGCCAGCAGCGTACTGGACAGGGCCCACGAGCAGTACTTC,CASSVLDRAHEQYF
few,TRBD1,TRBJ1-5,TRBV18,TGTGCCAGCTCACGGACCGGGACAGGCTTAAATCAGCCCCAGCATTTT,CASSRTGTGLNQPQHF
.,.,TRBJ1-3,TRBV2,TGTGCCAGCAGGAAAACAGTCTCTGGAAACACCATATATTTT,CASRKTVSGNTIYF
.,.,TRBJ1-1,TRBV28,TGTGCCAGCAGTTCTCCCGGGAGGATTTATACTGAAGCTTTCTTT,CASSSPGRIYTEAFF
.,TRBD1,TRBJ1-2,TRBV4-2,TGTGCCAGCAGCCAGGGACAGGGGGAAAATGGCTACACCTTC,CASSQGQGENGYTF
few,.,TRBJ2-7,TRBV5-4,TGTGCCAGCAGCTTGGCCTTAGAGGGTAGGAACGAGCAGTACTTC,CASSLALEGRNEQYF
.,TRBD1,TRBJ1-4,TRBV7-8,TGTGCCAGCAGCTTAGCCGCCGGACAGGCGAGGCGTGAAAAACTGTTTTTT,CASSLAAGQARREKLFF
.,TRBD1,TRBJ2-7,TRBV5-8,TGTGCCAGCAGCTTATCGGGACAGCGGAGGGAGCAGTACTTC,CASSLSGQRREQYF
.,TRBD2,TRBJ2-7,TRBV29-1,TGCAGCGTCGAAGGGACTAGCATCCACGAGCAGTACTTC,CSVEGTSIHEQYF
.,.,TRBJ2-3,TRBV7-9,TGTGCCAGCAGCTTACGAGATACGCAGTATTTT,CASSLRDTQYF
.,TRBD2,TRBJ2-7,TRBV11-2,TGTGCCAGCAGGGCGACTAGCGGCCGCCCCTACGAGCAGTACTTC,CASRATSGRPYEQYF
few,TRBD1,TRBJ1-5,TRBV6-1,TGTGCCACGACAGGGGGAAGCAATCAGCCCCAGCATTTT,CATTGGSNQPQHF